These 17 T cell receptor beta chains originate from one sample sequenced in a study of shared clonotypes between healthy human individuals. Profiling relied on immunoSEQ multiplex PCR, and the TCRdb table lists in-frame clones only, not all of them. Of 600,000 to 750,000 clones detected, about two thirds appear once; the ten largest clones hold approximately 1.7%. The source material was memory CD4+ T cells sorted from blood. The sample's subset: CD45RA-negative fraction. Receptors originate from a woman aged 25 to 39 in good health.

Turning to this clone: Additional DNA sequences in this sample encode the identical CDR3. The chain has TRBV19 and TRBJ1-5; D remains unclear. The CDR3 has 14 residues. Germline-derived CDR1 and CDR2 are LNHDA and SQIVND (reference sequence). The V gene lost 5 bases and the J gene lost 2 bases, with 10 bases spanning the gap. Here the CDR3 DNA reads TGTGCCAGTAGTGGAACGGGAGGCAATCAGCCCCAGCATTTT. It encodes CASSGTGGNQPQHF.

The chain uses TRBV15 and TRBJ2-7; 7 nucleotides match TRBD2. CDR1 and CDR2 from the germline V gene are LNHNV and YYDKDF (reference sequence). With V trimmed by 4 bases and J by 5 bases, 23 bases remained unmatched. The CDR3 extends over 19 amino acids. CDR3 coding DNA: TGTGCCACCAGCAAGAGCAGGAGTGGTGGCGGGAGTTTCCCCCACGAGCAGTACTTC. Its protein product is CATSKSRSGGGSFPHEQYF.

This clone appeared a few times. This chain joins TRBV6-6 and TRBJ1-5; D not certain. CDR1 and CDR2 (germline): MNHNY, SVGAGI (reference sequence). The CDR3 is 15 residues long. V was shortened by 6 bases and J by 7 bases, with 19 bases between the two germline ends. CDR3 in DNA: TGTGCCAGCAGCCCCAAGGAGCGTCACAGACAGCCCCAGCATTTT. It encodes CASSPKERHRQPQHF.

This sequence joins TRBV28 and TRBJ2-7; 11 bases line up with TRBD2. From germline, CDR1 is MDHEN and CDR2 SYDVKM. J gave up 7 bases and V 8 bases, and 7 bases lay outside the gene matches. This CDR3 contains 13 residues. CDR3 protein: CASVTSGIGEQYF. In nucleotides, the CDR3 is TGTGCCAGCGTGACTAGCGGGATTGGGGAGCAGTACTTC.

This clone was recorded only once. The J gene is TRBJ1-2, the V gene TRBV7-9, with D uncertain. The length of the CDR3 is 13 residues. V shed 1 base and J shed 7 bases, with 10 bases lying between them. CDR1 SEHNR and CDR2 FQNEAQ come from the germline V gene (reference sequence). This chain's CDR3 is CASSLVYLGGYTF. CDR3 coding DNA: TGTGCCAGCAGCTTAGTGTACCTTGGTGGCTACACCTTC.

The rearrangement links TRBV14 to TRBJ1-3, with D perhaps TRBD1 (5 bases). CDR3 length: 17 amino acids. Trimming removed 0 bases from V and 2 bases from J, with 14 bases in between. Per the germline V gene, CDR1 is SGHDN and CDR2 is FVKESK. The CDR3 DNA is TGTGCCAGCAGCCAAGAACAGGACGTAAGACCTGGAAACACCATATATTTT. Residues: CASSQEQDVRPGNTIYF.

J is TRBJ1-5 and V is TRBV5-5, with D hard to call. The V gene lost 0 bases and the J gene lost 0 bases, with 10 bases spanning the gap. Germline V CDR1 and CDR2: SGHKS, YYEKEE (reference sequence). The CDR3 loop spans 16 amino acids. This CDR3 is CASSLGGWDSNQPQHF. CDR3 coding DNA: TGTGCCAGCAGCTTGGGCGGGTGGGATAGCAATCAGCCCCAGCATTTT.

The chain links TRBV27 to TRBJ2-1; tentatively, D is TRBD2 (7 bases). This CDR3 spans 13 amino acids. Trimming stripped 0 bases from V and 12 bases from J, with 12 bases between. The germline V gene encodes CDR1 MNHEY and CDR2 SMNVEV (reference sequence). The CDR3 reads CASSLSGGAGQFF. DNA for the CDR3: TGTGCCAGCAGTTTATCGGGGGGGGCGGGGCAGTTCTTC.

The rearrangement joins TRBV19 to TRBJ1-5; no clear D gene. The CDR3 contains 17 residues. V dropped 1 base and J dropped 4 bases, with 17 bases sitting between them. The germline CDR1 and CDR2 sequences are LNHDA and SQIVND (reference sequence). The CDR3: CASSIGVFRTANQPQHF. The DNA of the CDR3 is TGTGCCAGTAGTATAGGGGTCTTCAGGACCGCGAATCAGCCCCAGCATTTT.

This rearrangement joins TRBV7-2 to TRBJ2-2; the match to TRBD2 covers 10 bases. CDR1 and CDR2 (germline): SGHTA, FQGNSA. V gave up 5 bases and J gave up 6 bases; unmatched junction bases: 6. The CDR3 sequence is 15 residues long. The CDR3: CASSRTSGDAGELFF. Here the CDR3 DNA reads TGTGCCAGCAGCAGGACTAGCGGAGATGCCGGGGAGCTGTTTTTT.

The rearrangement joins TRBV6-5 to TRBJ2-1; 7 bases are a match to TRBD2. The CDR3 spans 13 residues. V gave up 7 bases and J gave up 0 bases; unmatched junction bases: 0. Germline V gene lookup returns CDR1 MNHEY and CDR2 SVGAGI. DNA for the CDR3: TGTGCCAGCAAGCGGGGCTCCTACAATGAGCAGTTCTTC. As protein: CASKRGSYNEQFF.

The chain recombines TRBV7-2 with TRBJ2-1; D may match TRBD1 or TRBD2 (5 bases each). The CDR3 sequence is 16 residues long. Germline lookup yields CDR1 SGHTA and CDR2 FQGNSA. V was clipped by 4 bases and J by 3 bases, with 16 bases between them. The CDR3 is CASSSPPGRNYNEQFF. CDR3 nucleotide sequence: TGTGCCAGCAGCTCACCCCCGGGACGCAACTACAATGAGCAGTTCTTC.

This clone turned up a few times. The V and J genes are TRBV5-1 and TRBJ1-2; TRBD1 aligns across 12 bases. J gave up 4 bases and V 5 bases, and 6 bases lay outside the gene matches. Germline values: CDR1 SGHRS, CDR2 YFSETQ. The CDR3 is made up of 15 amino acids. The CDR3 coding sequence is TGCGCCAGCAGGGGACAGGGGGCGGATAGCTATGGCTACACCTTC. Residues: CASRGQGADSYGYTF.

The chain has TRBV6-1 and TRBJ2-7, with 10 bases aligning to TRBD1. The trim removed 8 bases at V and 3 bases at J, leaving 7 bases unmatched. The CDR3 runs 14 residues. The germline CDR1 and CDR2 sequences are MNHNS and SASEGT. In nucleotides, the CDR3 is TGTGCCAGCGGGTCCGGGACAGGGGACTACGAGCAGTACTTC. It translates to CASGSGTGDYEQYF.

The chain is built from TRBV7-9 and TRBJ2-2, with D perhaps TRBD2 (6 bases). The V gene lost 5 bases and the J gene lost 0 bases, with 13 bases spanning the gap. Germline loops: CDR1 SEHNR, CDR2 FQNEAQ (reference sequence). CDR3 size: 16 residues. This chain's CDR3 is CASSPRLVANTGELFF. The CDR3 DNA follows: TGTGCCAGCAGCCCAAGACTAGTAGCGAACACCGGGGAGCTGTTTTTT.

As to this clone: This same CDR3 is encoded by further DNA sequences in the sample. The J gene is TRBJ2-1, the V gene TRBV5-1; unclear D gene. The CDR3 is 15 residues long. CDR1 and CDR2 (germline): SGHRS, YFSETQ. V was clipped by 2 bases and J by 2 bases, with 11 bases between them. CDR3 sequence (DNA): TGCGCCAGCAGCTTAAGTTCTGGGGCCTACAATGAGCAGTTCTTC. Protein sequence: CASSLSSGAYNEQFF.

Only a few counts were recorded for this clone. The chain joins TRBV5-1 to TRBJ2-3; perhaps D is TRBD1 or TRBD2 (5 bases each). This CDR3 is 18 amino acids long. The germline V gene encodes CDR1 SGHRS and CDR2 YFSETQ. V gave up 4 bases and J gave up 0 bases, with 21 bases separating them. CDR3 sequence reads: CASSVGWVTGRSTDTQYF. As DNA, the CDR3 is TGCGCCAGCAGCGTCGGTTGGGTGACGGGGCGTAGCACAGATACGCAGTATTTT.